This is a list of T cell receptor beta chains from one sample in a study of cytomegalovirus exposure and HLA in healthy donors. The table came from immunoSEQ multiplex PCR; TCRdb's copy has only in-frame clones and leaves some out. The sample consists of 180,000 or so clones, more than 80% of them appearing once. Material for sequencing was PBMCs. The receptor set was obtained from a young woman in good health and CMV-seropositive. The CDR3 runs from the conserved cysteine through the conserved F or W. Each record gives: J gene, clone size, D gene, V gene, CDR3 DNA, CDR3 protein. The D gene is left open where the match is weak. Size tells how often a clone was seen (once, few, many) or the class of an expanded clone, and some rows leave it out.

TRBJ2-1,-,TRBD2,TRBV18,TGTGCCAGCTCACCCCCCCTCGGGGGGGCGGGTGAGCAGTTCTTC,CASSPPLGGAGEQFF
TRBJ1-1,-,TRBD1,TRBV5-1,TGCGCCAGCAGCTACCGGGACAGGGGGCCTCTGGACACTGAAGCTTTCTTT,CASSYRDRGPLDTEAFF
TRBJ1-2,-,-,TRBV28,TGTGCCAGCAGTGTTACCACGGATGGCTACACCTTC,CASSVTTDGYTF
TRBJ1-1,-,-,TRBV9,TGTGCCAGCAGCTTTATCCAGAACAGAGTTGAAGCTTTCTTT,CASSFIQNRVEAFF
TRBJ1-2,-,-,TRBV14,TGTGCCAGCAGTCACCTCGGGGTCAGCTATGGCTACACCTTC,CASSHLGVSYGYTF
TRBJ2-7,few,-,TRBV14,TGTGCCAGCAGCCAAGCTAGCTACGAGCAGTACTTC,CASSQASYEQYF
TRBJ1-1,-,-,TRBV2,TGTGCCAGCGGACAGCTTGAAGCTTTCTTT,CASGQLEAFF
TRBJ1-2,-,-,TRBV7-9,TGTGCCAGCAGCGTACCCTGGCACTATGGCTACACCTTC,CASSVPWHYGYTF
TRBJ2-3,-,TRBD1,TRBV7-2,TGTGCCAGCAGCCCCTTCCCCAGGGGGCGGGATACGCAGTATTTT,CASSPFPRGRDTQYF
TRBJ2-7,-,TRBD1,TRBV5-4,TGTGCCAGCACCGAAGACAGGGATCACTACGAGCAGTACTTC,CASTEDRDHYEQYF
TRBJ2-6,-,-,TRBV11-2,TGTGCCAGCAGCCCTCCTGGGGCCAACGTCCTGACTTTC,CASSPPGANVLTF
TRBJ1-1,-,TRBD1,TRBV6-5,TGTGCCAGCAGTTACTCGACCCAGGGGGACACTGAAGCTTTCTTT,CASSYSTQGDTEAFF
TRBJ2-7,-,-,TRBV27,TGTGCCAGCAGTTTACCGCCAGGTAGTCCCTCCTACGAGCAGTACTTC,CASSLPPGSPSYEQYF
TRBJ1-4,-,-,TRBV11-2,TGTGCCAGCAGCTTAGACCTAAGGGGAAAACTGTTTTTT,CASSLDLRGKLFF
TRBJ1-2,-,TRBD1,TRBV13,TGTGCCAGCAGCTTGGGACAGCTTAACTATGGCTACACCTTC,CASSLGQLNYGYTF
TRBJ2-3,-,-,TRBV27,TGTGCCAGCAGTTTATGGTACCGGACAGCTAGCACAGATACGCAGTATTTT,CASSLWYRTASTDTQYF
TRBJ2-3,-,TRBD2,TRBV7-3,TGTGCCAGCAGCTTAGTAGCGGGGGGGACCTCAGATACGCAGTATTTT,CASSLVAGGTSDTQYF
TRBJ1-2,-,-,TRBV29-1,TGCAGCGTTGGTCAGGCACGGCATGGCTACACCTTC,CSVGQARHGYTF
TRBJ1-1,medium-sized,-,TRBV7-9,TGTGCCAGCAGCTTACAGGGTATGAACACTGAAGCTTTCTTT,CASSLQGMNTEAFF
TRBJ2-3,-,TRBD2,TRBV2,TGTGCCAGCAGCTTAGCGGGGGCTCTGGATACGCAGTATTTT,CASSLAGALDTQYF
TRBJ1-6,few,-,TRBV5-4,TGTGCCAGCAGCTTCGCCGGACAGCCGAATTCACCCCTCCACTTT,CASSFAGQPNSPLHF
TRBJ2-7,-,TRBD1,TRBV11-3,TGTGCCAGCAGCTTCACAGGGGCTAACCGAAACGAGCAGTACTTC,CASSFTGANRNEQYF
TRBJ2-7,-,-,TRBV5-1,TGCGCCAGCAGCTTGGGTGACAAAACCTACGAGCAGTACTTC,CASSLGDKTYEQYF
TRBJ2-3,-,-,TRBV7-9,TGTGCCAGCAGCCCGTTTACGGTCACAGATACGCAGTATTTT,CASSPFTVTDTQYF
TRBJ1-2,-,-,TRBV9,TGTGCCAGCAGCGTAGCCAGCGGACGGAACTATGGCTACACCTTC,CASSVASGRNYGYTF
TRBJ1-1,few,-,TRBV18,TGTGCCAGCTCACGGTTCGCTCCGTCTGCCCTCGACAACATGAACACTGAAGCTTTCTTT,CASSRFAPSALDNMNTEAFF